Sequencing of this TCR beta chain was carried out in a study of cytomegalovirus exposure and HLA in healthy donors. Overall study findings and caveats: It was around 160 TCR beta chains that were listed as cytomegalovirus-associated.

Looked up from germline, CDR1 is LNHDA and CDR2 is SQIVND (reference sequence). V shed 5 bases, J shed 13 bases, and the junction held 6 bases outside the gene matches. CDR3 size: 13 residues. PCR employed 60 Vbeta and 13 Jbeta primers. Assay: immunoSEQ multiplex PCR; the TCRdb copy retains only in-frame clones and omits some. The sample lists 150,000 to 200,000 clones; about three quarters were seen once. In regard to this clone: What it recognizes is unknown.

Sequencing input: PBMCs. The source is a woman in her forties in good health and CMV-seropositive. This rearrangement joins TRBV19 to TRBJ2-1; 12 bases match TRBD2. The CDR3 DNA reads TGTGCCAGTAGTCCTGGGACTAGCGGGTCACAGTTCTTC. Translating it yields CASSPGTSGSQFF. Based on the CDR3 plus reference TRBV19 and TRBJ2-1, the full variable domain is DGGITQSPKYLFRKEGQNVTLSCEQNLNHDAMYWYRQDPGQGLRLIYYSQIVNDFQKGDIAEGYSVSREKKESFPLTVTSAQKNPTAFYLCASSPGTSGSQFFGPGTRLTVL.